The 21 T cell receptor beta chains given below trace back to one sample, sequenced in a study of T cells in localized non-small cell lung cancer (dated by TCRdb to between 2020 and 2021). The method was the immunoSEQ multiplex PCR assay. Here the immuneACCESS table is served through TCRdb, limited to in-frame sequences with V and J called. Missing clones are a known gap in these copies; in checked studies unresolved V genes cover under half, and the rest lacks a known reason. In this sample the table shows about 12,000 clones, over 65% of which occur a single time. The ten largest clones take up roughly 22% of the sample. The source material was peripheral blood, sampled before any cancer treatment. The receptors were sampled from a male donor older than 55 with stage I lung adenocarcinoma.

This clone was found a few times. J is TRBJ2-2 and V is TRBV7-8; D possibly corresponds to TRBD2 (6 bases). CDR3 length equals 17 residues. The germline V gene has CDR1 SGHVS and CDR2 FQNEAQ. Trimming removed 4 bases at V and 1 base at J, with 16 bases between. CDR3 DNA: TGTGCCAGCAGCTCGTTCCGACGGGGACTGAACACCGGGGAGCTGTTTTTT. Its protein is CASSSFRRGLNTGELFF.

V is TRBV30 and J is TRBJ2-1; D may be TRBD1 (6 bases). CDR1 is GTSNPN, CDR2 SVGIG, per germline (reference sequence). This CDR3 comprises 14 residues. The V and J ends lost 5 bases and 3 bases respectively, with 14 bases between them. Here the CDR3 reads CAWGDRWNYNEQFF. The CDR3 DNA sequence: TGTGCCTGGGGAGACAGGTGGAACTACAATGAGCAGTTCTTC. Combining the CDR3 with reference TRBV30 and TRBJ2-1 gives the whole variable domain SQTIHQWPATLVQPVGSPLSLECTVEGTSNPNLYWYRQAAGRGLQLLFYSVGIGQISSEVPQNLSASRPQDRQFILSSKKLLLSDSGFYLCAWGDRWNYNEQFFGPGTRLTVL.

The chain combines TRBV7-2 with TRBJ2-7, with 7 bases that match TRBD1. CDR3 length: 15 residues. The germline CDR1 and CDR2 sequences are SGHTA and FQGNSA. J lost 7 bases, V lost 5 bases, and 14 bases had no gene match. CDR3 loop: CASSPLGQGDEEQYF. CDR3 nucleotides: TGTGCCAGCAGCCCCCTAGGGCAGGGGGACGAAGAGCAGTACTTC.

This chain links TRBV9 with TRBJ1-2; 8 nucleotides match TRBD1. CDR3 size: 16 residues. The trim removed 4 bases at V and 4 bases at J, leaving 12 bases unmatched. Germline V gene lookup returns CDR1 SGDLS and CDR2 YYNGEE. CDR3 sequence: CASSPSDRAPSYGYTF. The CDR3 DNA reads as TGTGCCAGCAGCCCCTCGGACAGGGCCCCTAGCTATGGCTACACCTTC. Full variable domain (remainder filled in from reference TRBV9 and TRBJ1-2): DSGVTQTPKHLITATGQRVTLRCSPRSGDLSVYWYQQSLDQGLQFLIQYYNGEERAKGNILERFSAQQFPDLHSELNLSSLELGDSALYFCASSPSDRAPSYGYTFGSGTRLTVV.

The chain carries TRBV30 and TRBJ1-5; D ambiguous. This CDR3 is 12 amino acids long. Germline V gene lookup returns CDR1 GTSNPN and CDR2 SVGIG (reference sequence). The ends were cut back, 1 base at V and 2 bases at J, with 3 bases in the middle. This CDR3 reads CAWSGGNQPQHF. As DNA, the CDR3 is TGTGCCTGGAGTGGGGGCAATCAGCCCCAGCATTTT.

The rearrangement joins TRBV19 to TRBJ2-1, with D perhaps matching TRBD2 (6 bases). The CDR3 length is 15 residues. V was trimmed by 5 bases and J by 6 bases, leaving 17 bases between them. CDR1 and CDR2 from the germline V gene are LNHDA and SQIVND (reference sequence). In DNA form, the CDR3 reads TGTGCCAGTAGTTTACGTGGAGGGTTTGGCAATGAGCAGTTCTTC. Protein: CASSLRGGFGNEQFF.

The rearrangement uses TRBV30 and TRBJ2-3, with D unclear. There are 14 residues in the CDR3. V was trimmed by 7 bases and J by 3 bases, leaving 17 bases between them. The V gene's germline CDR1 is GTSNPN and CDR2 SVGIG (reference sequence). The CDR3 DNA reads TGTGCCTCTGGACCTCTATTATGGACAGATACGCAGTATTTT. Its protein is CASGPLLWTDTQYF.

The chain has TRBV27 and TRBJ1-2; the D is unclear. V was cut by 6 bases and J by 4 bases, with 18 bases left in between. Per the germline V gene, CDR1 is MNHEY and CDR2 is SMNVEV (reference sequence). The CDR3 is made up of 15 amino acids. This CDR3 reads CASRVRSGNFYGYTF. The CDR3 DNA is TGTGCCAGCAGGGTACGATCTGGGAACTTCTATGGCTACACCTTC.

The chain carries TRBV10-3 and TRBJ2-1; D is uncertain. The germline CDR1 and CDR2 sequences are ENHRY and SYGVKD. The CDR3 sequence is 14 residues long. V was pared by 6 bases and J by 0 bases, with 9 bases between. CDR3 sequence reads: CAIRAESSYNEQFF. In DNA form, the CDR3 reads TGTGCCATCAGGGCGGAGAGCTCCTACAATGAGCAGTTCTTC.

V usage is TRBV21-1 and J usage is TRBJ1-2; no DNA check was done on the table's D call, TRBD1. TRBV21-1 is labeled a pseudogene. This CDR3 has 16 residues. The CDR3 loop is CASRRATGTPCYGYTF. CDR3 nucleotides: TGTGCCAGCAGACGGGCGACAGGGACCCCTTGCTATGGCTACACCTTC.

This clone was counted once. The rearrangement uses TRBV6-1 and TRBJ2-5, with D maybe TRBD1 (6 bases). With 2 bases removed from V and 3 bases from J, the gap between germline ends came to 19 bases. This CDR3 is built from 17 residues. The V gene's germline CDR1 is MNHNS and CDR2 SASEGT. The chain's CDR3 is CASSEFQNLQGEETQYF. DNA of the CDR3: TGTGCCAGCAGTGAATTTCAAAATTTACAGGGTGAAGAGACCCAGTACTTC.

This clone has a single count. CDR3 in DNA: TGTGCCAGCTCACCAGCTAGCGGGGGCCTCACCGGGGAGCTGTTTTTT. It encodes CASSPASGGLTGELFF. The V gene is TRBV18, the J gene TRBJ2-2, with 10 nucleotides matching TRBD2. Germline V gene lookup returns CDR1 KGHSH and CDR2 LQKENI. The CDR3 has 16 amino acids. V was clipped by 2 bases and J by 4 bases; unmatched bases: 4.

This clone was detected only a few times. In DNA form, the CDR3 reads TGTGCCGAACCTACACGGATGAACACTGAAGCTTTCTTT. It encodes CAEPTRMNTEAFF. The chain is built from TRBV5-4 and TRBJ1-1; D remains unclear. Trimming removed 10 bases at V and 0 bases at J, with 13 bases between. Looked up from germline, CDR1 is SGHNT and CDR2 is YYREEE (reference sequence). This CDR3 spans 13 amino acids.

This clone was observed once. This chain connects TRBV7-6 to TRBJ2-5; TRBD2 aligns across 7 bases. This CDR3 has 16 residues. Germline CDR1 SGHVS, CDR2 FNYEAQ. V dropped 5 bases and J dropped 5; count of bases not matched to a gene: 14. CDR3 protein: CASSVTGTKWGETQYF. CDR3 nucleotide sequence: TGTGCCAGCAGCGTCACCGGGACTAAGTGGGGGGAGACCCAGTACTTC.

The chain carries TRBV18 and TRBJ1-5; D possibly corresponds to TRBD1 (6 bases). Germline lookup yields CDR1 KGHSH and CDR2 LQKENI. The CDR3 has 14 residues. Trimming left V 4 bases short and J 5 bases short, with 12 bases between. CDR3 nucleotide sequence: TGTGCCAGCTCACTAGGACAGTTAGATCAGCCCCAGCATTTT. Translation gives CASSLGQLDQPQHF.

The gene calls are TRBV5-1 and TRBJ1-5; unclear D gene. The germline V and J ends were trimmed by 3 bases and 4 bases, with 8 bases remaining between them. The germline V gene has CDR1 SGHRS and CDR2 YFSETQ. The CDR3 runs to 13 residues. Written as DNA, the CDR3 is TGCGCCAGCAGCTCCGGGCAAAATCAGCCCCAGCATTTT. Its translation is CASSSGQNQPQHF. Together with reference TRBV5-1 and TRBJ1-5, the CDR3 gives the full variable domain: KAGVTQTPRYLIKTRGQQVTLSCSPISGHRSVSWYQQTPGQGLQFLFEYFSETQRNKGNFPGRFSGRQFSNSRSEMNVSTLELGDSALYLCASSSGQNQPQHFGDGTRLSIL.

The chain is built from TRBV19 and TRBJ1-1, with D possibly being TRBD1 (5 bases). V lost 8 bases and J lost 0, with 13 bases in between. CDR3 size: 14 residues. Germline CDR1 is LNHDA and CDR2 is SQIVND (reference sequence). The CDR3 loop is CASSTDSLNTEAFF. The CDR3 region has the DNA TGTGCCAGTTCCACCGACAGTTTGAACACTGAAGCTTTCTTT.

Comments on this clone: At one boundary the junction diverges from the germline segment, which might be a read error. J is TRBJ1-2 and V is TRBV6-6, with TRBD1 matching 10 bases. The germline V gene has CDR1 MNHNY and CDR2 SVGAGI (reference sequence). This CDR3 region has 14 residues. CDR3 in DNA: TGTGCCAGCAGTGTGACAGGGGGCGCGCCGGTTATCTCCTTC. This codes for CASSVTGGAPVISF.

This clone came up once. This rearrangement joins TRBV20-1 to TRBJ2-5, with D unresolved. CDR1 is DFQATT and CDR2 is SNEGSKA in the germline V gene (reference sequence). Trimming took 6 bases from V and 3 from J, leaving 8 bases between them. CDR3 length: 11 residues. CDR3 region: CSASGEETQYF. The CDR3 coding sequence is TGCAGTGCCTCTGGGGAAGAGACCCAGTACTTC.

The count of this clone is one. The chain joins TRBV6-5 to TRBJ1-2, with a tentative D call TRBD1 (6 bases). Per germline, CDR1 MNHEY and CDR2 SVGAGI. The CDR3 loop spans 13 amino acids. V lost 2 bases and J 4 bases, leaving 8 bases between the germline ends. CDR3 bases: TGTGCCAGCAGTTACGGAGGGGGCTATGGCTACACCTTC. Translating gives CASSYGGGYGYTF.

This chain connects TRBV28 to TRBJ1-6; 9 nucleotides agree with TRBD1. V trimming: 5 bases; J trimming: 7 bases; junction bases outside the gene matches: 3. Germline V gives CDR1 MDHEN, CDR2 SYDVKM. The CDR3 has 14 residues. CDR3 DNA sequence: TGTGCCAGCAGTCCAGGGACAGGGAATTCACCCCTCCACTTT. Encoded protein: CASSPGTGNSPLHF.